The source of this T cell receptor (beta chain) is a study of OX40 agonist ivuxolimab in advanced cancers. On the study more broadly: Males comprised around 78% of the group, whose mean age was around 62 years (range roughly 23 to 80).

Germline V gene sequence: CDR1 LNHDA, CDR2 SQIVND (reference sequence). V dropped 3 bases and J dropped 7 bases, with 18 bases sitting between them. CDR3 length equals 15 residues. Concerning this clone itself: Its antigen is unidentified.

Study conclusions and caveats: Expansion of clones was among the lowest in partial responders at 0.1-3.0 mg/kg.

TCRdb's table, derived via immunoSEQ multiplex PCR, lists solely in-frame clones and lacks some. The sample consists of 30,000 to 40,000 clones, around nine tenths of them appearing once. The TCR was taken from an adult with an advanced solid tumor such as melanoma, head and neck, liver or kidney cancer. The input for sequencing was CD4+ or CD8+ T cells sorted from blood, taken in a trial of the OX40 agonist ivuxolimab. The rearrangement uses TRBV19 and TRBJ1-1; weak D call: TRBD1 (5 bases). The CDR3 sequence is CASSILPGQEDEAFF. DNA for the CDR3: TGTGCCAGTAGTATCTTGCCAGGGCAAGAAGATGAAGCTTTCTTT.